Listed here are 14 T cell receptor beta chains from one sample, sequenced in a study of shared clonotypes between healthy human individuals. Sequencing was performed with immunoSEQ multiplex PCR; in TCRdb, only in-frame clones are kept and a portion is missing. The sample consists of around 180,000 clones, 90% to 95% of them appearing once. Input material: naive CD4+ T cells sorted from blood. Noted subset: CD45RA+ positively selected. The receptors come from a young woman in good health.

CDR3 nucleotide sequence: TGTGCCAGCAGCTTAGGACAGGGGAGAACAGATACGCAGTATTTT. Its translation is CASSLGQGRTDTQYF. The chain combines TRBV7-9 with TRBJ2-3; 8 nucleotides line up with TRBD1. Losses at the gene ends were 1 base for V and 3 bases for J; bases not matched to a gene: 3. There are 15 residues in the CDR3. The germline CDR1 and CDR2 sequences are SEHNR and FQNEAQ (reference sequence).

This clone has a single count. J is TRBJ2-1 and V is TRBV4-1, with D perhaps TRBD2 (6 bases). Trimming took off 1 base at V and 2 bases at J, with 12 bases between the two ends. From germline, CDR1 is MGHRA and CDR2 YSYEKL. This CDR3 comprises 16 residues. CDR3 sequence reads: CASSQGGRDTYNEQFF. The CDR3 bases are TGCGCCAGCAGCCAAGGAGGGCGGGATACCTACAATGAGCAGTTCTTC.

CDR3 in DNA: TGTGCCAGTAGCTGGAGCTCTGGGGCCAACGTCCTGACTTTC. Encoded protein: CASSWSSGANVLTF. The chain is built from TRBV19 and TRBJ2-6; D is unclear. Germline values: CDR1 LNHDA, CDR2 SQIVND (reference sequence). Deletions cut 6 bases from V and 0 bases from J, with 6 bases between. The CDR3 loop spans 14 amino acids. Full variable domain (outside the CDR3, taken from reference TRBV19 and TRBJ2-6): DGGITQSPKYLFRKEGQNVTLSCEQNLNHDAMYWYRQDPGQGLRLIYYSQIVNDFQKGDIAEGYSVSREKKESFPLTVTSAQKNPTAFYLCASSWSSGANVLTFGAGSRLTVL.

The rearrangement links TRBV5-4 to TRBJ2-1; 9 bases map to TRBD1. Germline V gene sequence: CDR1 SGHNT, CDR2 YYREEE (reference sequence). V was clipped by 0 bases and J by 5 bases; unmatched bases: 6. This CDR3 comprises 16 residues. The CDR3 region has the DNA TGTGCCAGCAGCTTGGCTGGACAGGGGAGTAACAATGAGCAGTTCTTC. This gives the protein CASSLAGQGSNNEQFF. The full variable domain, its missing parts supplied by reference TRBV5-4 and TRBJ2-1, is ETGVTQSPTHLIKTRGQQVTLRCSSQSGHNTVSWYQQALGQGPQFIFQYYREEENGRGNFPPRFSGLQFPNYSSELNVNALELDDSALYLCASSLAGQGSNNEQFFGPGTRLTVL.

The CDR3 coding sequence is TGTGCCAGGACTAGCTCTTCCTACGAGCAGTACTTC. The encoded protein is CARTSSSYEQYF. The chain carries TRBV28 and TRBJ2-7, with 7 nucleotides matching TRBD2. The CDR3 has 12 amino acids. The V and J ends lost 9 bases and 1 base, in that order; junction bases with no gene match: 3. CDR1 and CDR2 from the germline V gene are MDHEN and SYDVKM.

This clone occurred once. V usage is TRBV15 and J usage is TRBJ1-5; D is uncertain. The CDR3 totals 13 residues. Germline loops: CDR1 LNHNV, CDR2 YYDKDF (reference sequence). Trimming took off 3 bases at V and 4 bases at J, with 7 bases between the two ends. The CDR3 nucleotides are TGTGCCACCAGCAGGGAGAATAATCAGCCCCAGCATTTT. Translated, it gives CATSRENNQPQHF. The variable domain in full, with the rest retrieved from reference TRBV15 and TRBJ1-5, is DAMVIQNPRYQVTQFGKPVTLSCSQTLNHNVMYWYQQKSSQAPKLLFHYYDKDFNNEADTPDNFQSRRPNTSFCFLDIRSPGLGDTAMYLCATSRENNQPQHFGDGTRLSIL.

The CDR3 is CASSLEGAMTGELFF. The CDR3 nucleotides read TGCGCCAGCAGCTTGGAGGGTGCCATGACCGGGGAGCTGTTTTTT. The V and J genes are TRBV5-1 and TRBJ2-2; D gene ambiguous. Germline assignment: CDR1 SGHRS and CDR2 YFSETQ. Trimming cost V 0 bases and J 5 bases, with 11 bases left between them. The CDR3 runs 15 residues.

The chain combines TRBV18 with TRBJ2-2; D not certain. CDR1 and CDR2 from the germline V gene are KGHSH and LQKENI. This CDR3 comprises 16 residues. The V end lost 3 bases, the J end lost 0 bases, and 11 bases lay between the germline ends. The CDR3 sequence: CASSPKNSANTGELFF. Here the CDR3 DNA reads TGTGCCAGCTCACCGAAGAACAGTGCGAACACCGGGGAGCTGTTTTTT.

This chain joins TRBV27 and TRBJ2-2; 9 nucleotides match TRBD2. Trimming at V came to 6 bases and at J to 3 bases, leaving 5 bases not matched to a gene. Germline-derived CDR1 and CDR2 are MNHEY and SMNVEV (reference sequence). CDR3 length equals 15 residues. The CDR3 nucleotides read TGTGCCAGCAGCGGTAGCGGGAGAGACACCGGGGAGCTGTTTTTT. As protein: CASSGSGRDTGELFF.

The chain carries TRBV29-1 and TRBJ2-5, with TRBD1 identical over 8 bases. Matching the DNA end better, TRBJ2-7 makes the J call doubtful. Germline V lookup: CDR1 SQVTM, CDR2 ANQGSEA. This CDR3 spans 13 amino acids. In DNA form, the CDR3 reads TGCAGCGGGAGGGACAGGAGCTCCTACGAGCAGTACTTC. Its protein product is CSGRDRSSYEQYF.

The chain has TRBV28 and TRBJ1-2; D unclear. The CDR3 loop spans 12 amino acids. Germline V gene data show CDR1 as MDHEN and CDR2 as SYDVKM. Trimming shortened V by 1 base and J by 5 bases, and 5 bases separated the two germline ends. The CDR3, as DNA: TGTGCCAGCAGTTTATTTGGGTATGGCTACACCTTC. It specifies CASSLFGYGYTF.

The genes are TRBV19 and TRBJ2-4; D unclear. Trimming shortened V by 2 bases and J by 1 base, and 9 bases separated the two germline ends. Germline CDR1 is LNHDA and CDR2 is SQIVND (reference sequence). The CDR3 is 15 residues long. Here the CDR3 reads CASSILSSAKNIQYF. The CDR3 nucleotides read TGTGCCAGTAGTATACTGAGCTCGGCCAAAAACATTCAGTACTTC.

The CDR3 protein is CASSPIYEQYF. The CDR3 DNA reads TGTGCCAGCAGCCCTATATACGAGCAGTACTTC. This chain links TRBV7-9 with TRBJ2-7; D call uncertain. V gave up 5 bases and J gave up 4 bases, with 6 bases separating them. This CDR3 has 11 amino acids. CDR1 is SEHNR and CDR2 is FQNEAQ in the germline V gene (reference sequence).

The table lists this clone with a count of one. The rearrangement joins TRBV7-9 to TRBJ2-7, with TRBD2 matching 13 bases. V dropped 0 bases and J dropped 4; count of bases not matched to a gene: 3. The CDR3 is made up of 16 amino acids. Germline CDR1 and CDR2: SEHNR and FQNEAQ (reference sequence). The CDR3, as DNA: TGTGCCAGCAGCTTAGCCGGACTAGCGGGGGCTTACGAGCAGTACTTC. The encoded protein is CASSLAGLAGAYEQYF. Full variable domain (rest looked up from reference TRBV7-9 and TRBJ2-7): DTGVSQNPRHKITKRGQNVTFRCDPISEHNRLYWYRQTLGQGPEFLTYFQNEAQLEKSRLLSDRFSAERPKGSFSTLEIQRTEQGDSAMYLCASSLAGLAGAYEQYFGPGTRLTVT.